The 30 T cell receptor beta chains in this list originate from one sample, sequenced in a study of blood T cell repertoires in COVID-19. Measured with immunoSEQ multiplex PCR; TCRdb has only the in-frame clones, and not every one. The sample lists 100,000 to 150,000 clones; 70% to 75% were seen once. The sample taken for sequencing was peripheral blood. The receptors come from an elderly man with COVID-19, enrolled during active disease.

The CDR3 sequence: CASTSQSFGGTEQFF. For the CDR3, the DNA is TGTGCCAGTACTTCCCAATCGTTTGGGGGCACTGAGCAGTTCTTC. This chain uses TRBV19 with TRBJ2-1; TRBD1 is a possible D gene (6 bases). The V end was cut by 7 bases, the J end by 9 bases, with 22 bases between. Germline V gene lookup returns CDR1 LNHDA and CDR2 SQIVND (reference sequence). The CDR3 sequence is 15 residues long.

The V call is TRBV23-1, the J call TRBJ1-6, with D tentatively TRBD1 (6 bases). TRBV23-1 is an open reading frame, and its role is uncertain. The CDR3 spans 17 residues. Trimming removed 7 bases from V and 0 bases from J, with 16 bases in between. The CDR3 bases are TGCGCCAGCACCCCTCGGACAGCAAGCTCCTATAATTCACCCCTCCACTTT. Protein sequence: CASTPRTASSYNSPLHF.

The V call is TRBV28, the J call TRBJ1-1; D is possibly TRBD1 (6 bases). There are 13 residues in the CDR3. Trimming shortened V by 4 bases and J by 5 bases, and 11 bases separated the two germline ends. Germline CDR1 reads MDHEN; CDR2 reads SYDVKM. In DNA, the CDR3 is TGTGCCAGCAGTTGGGGGGGGGCGACTGAAGCTTTCTTT. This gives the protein CASSWGGATEAFF.

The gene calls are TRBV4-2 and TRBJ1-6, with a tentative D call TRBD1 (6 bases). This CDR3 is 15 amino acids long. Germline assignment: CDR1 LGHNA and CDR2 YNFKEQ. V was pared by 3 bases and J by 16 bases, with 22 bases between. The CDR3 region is CASSQKEYRAFWLHF. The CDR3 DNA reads TGTGCCAGCAGCCAGAAGGAGTACAGGGCTTTTTGGCTCCACTTT.

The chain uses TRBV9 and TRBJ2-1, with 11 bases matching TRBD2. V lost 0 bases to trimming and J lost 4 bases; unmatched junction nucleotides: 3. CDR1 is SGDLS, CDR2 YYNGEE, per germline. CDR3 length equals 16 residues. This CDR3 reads CASSVGLAGSYNEQFF. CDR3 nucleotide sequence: TGTGCCAGCAGCGTAGGACTAGCGGGATCATACAATGAGCAGTTCTTC.

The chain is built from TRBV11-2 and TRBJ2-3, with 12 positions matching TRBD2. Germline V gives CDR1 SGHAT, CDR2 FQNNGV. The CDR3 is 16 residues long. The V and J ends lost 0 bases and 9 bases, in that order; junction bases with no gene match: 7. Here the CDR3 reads CASSLEILAGGETQYF. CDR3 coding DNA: TGTGCCAGCAGCTTAGAAATACTAGCGGGAGGAGAGACGCAGTATTTT.

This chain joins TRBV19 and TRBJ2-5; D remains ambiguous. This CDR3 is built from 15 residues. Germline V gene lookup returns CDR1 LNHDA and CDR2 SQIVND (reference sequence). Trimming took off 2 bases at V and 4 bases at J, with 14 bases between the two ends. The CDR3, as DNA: TGTGCCAGTAGTATATCTAAGCGCGCCCCAGAGACCCAGTACTTC. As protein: CASSISKRAPETQYF.

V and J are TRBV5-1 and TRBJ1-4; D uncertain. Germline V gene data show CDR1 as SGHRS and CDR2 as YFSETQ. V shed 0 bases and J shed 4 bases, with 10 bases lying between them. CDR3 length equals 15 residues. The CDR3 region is CASSLGNSRNEKLFF. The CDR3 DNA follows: TGCGCCAGCAGCTTGGGCAACAGCCGTAATGAAAAACTGTTTTTT.

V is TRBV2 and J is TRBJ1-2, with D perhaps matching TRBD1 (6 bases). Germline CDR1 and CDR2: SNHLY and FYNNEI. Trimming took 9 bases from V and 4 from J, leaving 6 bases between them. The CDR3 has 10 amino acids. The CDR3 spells CARGGYGYTF. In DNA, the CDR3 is TGTGCCAGAGGGGGCTATGGCTACACCTTC.

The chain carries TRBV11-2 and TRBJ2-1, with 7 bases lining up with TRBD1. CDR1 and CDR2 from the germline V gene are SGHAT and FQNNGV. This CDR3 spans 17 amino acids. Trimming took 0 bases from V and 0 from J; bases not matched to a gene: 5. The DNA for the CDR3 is TGTGCCAGCAGCTTAGATCCCCGGGACAGCTCCTACAATGAGCAGTTCTTC. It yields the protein CASSLDPRDSSYNEQFF.

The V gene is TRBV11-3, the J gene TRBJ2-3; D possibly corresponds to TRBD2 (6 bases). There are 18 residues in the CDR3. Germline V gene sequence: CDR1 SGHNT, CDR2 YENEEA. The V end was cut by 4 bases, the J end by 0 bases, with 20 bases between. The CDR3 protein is CASSSNRGLAVSTDTQYF. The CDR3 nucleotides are TGTGCCAGCAGCTCCAATCGTGGGTTAGCGGTTAGCACAGATACGCAGTATTTT.

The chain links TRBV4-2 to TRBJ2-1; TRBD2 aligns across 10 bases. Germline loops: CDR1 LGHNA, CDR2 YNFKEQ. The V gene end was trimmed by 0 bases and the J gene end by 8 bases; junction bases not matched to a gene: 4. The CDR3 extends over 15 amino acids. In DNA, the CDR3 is TGTGCCAGCAGCCAAGAGGCGACTAGCGGGCATGAGCAGTTCTTC. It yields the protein CASSQEATSGHEQFF.

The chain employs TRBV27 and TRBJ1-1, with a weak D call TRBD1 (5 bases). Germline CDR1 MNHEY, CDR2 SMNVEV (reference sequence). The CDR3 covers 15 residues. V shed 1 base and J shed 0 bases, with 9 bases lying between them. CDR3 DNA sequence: TGTGCCAGCAGTTTATGGGGCGAGTTGAACACTGAAGCTTTCTTT. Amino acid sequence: CASSLWGELNTEAFF.

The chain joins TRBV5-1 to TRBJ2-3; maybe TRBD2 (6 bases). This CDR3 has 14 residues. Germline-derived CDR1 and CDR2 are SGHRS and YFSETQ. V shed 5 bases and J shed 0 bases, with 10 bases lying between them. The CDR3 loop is CASSGAGSTDTQYF. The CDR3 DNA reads TGCGCCAGCAGTGGGGCGGGGAGCACAGATACGCAGTATTTT.

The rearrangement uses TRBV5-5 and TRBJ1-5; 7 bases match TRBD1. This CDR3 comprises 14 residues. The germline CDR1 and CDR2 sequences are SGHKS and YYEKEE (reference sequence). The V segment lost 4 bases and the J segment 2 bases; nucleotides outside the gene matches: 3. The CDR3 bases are TGTGCCAGCAGCCCAGGACAGGGCAATCAGCCCCAGCATTTT. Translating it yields CASSPGQGNQPQHF.

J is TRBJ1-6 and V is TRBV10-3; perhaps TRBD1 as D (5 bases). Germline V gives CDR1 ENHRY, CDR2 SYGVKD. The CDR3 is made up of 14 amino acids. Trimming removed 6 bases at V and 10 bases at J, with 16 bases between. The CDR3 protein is CAIREVGGGSPLHF. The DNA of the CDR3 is TGTGCCATCAGAGAGGTCGGGGGAGGGTCACCCCTCCACTTT.

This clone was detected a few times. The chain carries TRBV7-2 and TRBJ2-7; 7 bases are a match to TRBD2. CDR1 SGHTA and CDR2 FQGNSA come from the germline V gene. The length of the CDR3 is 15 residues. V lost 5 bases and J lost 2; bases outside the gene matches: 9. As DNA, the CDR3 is TGTGCCAGCAGCCTATGGACTAGTAAGGCCTACGAGCAGTACTTC. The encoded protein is CASSLWTSKAYEQYF.

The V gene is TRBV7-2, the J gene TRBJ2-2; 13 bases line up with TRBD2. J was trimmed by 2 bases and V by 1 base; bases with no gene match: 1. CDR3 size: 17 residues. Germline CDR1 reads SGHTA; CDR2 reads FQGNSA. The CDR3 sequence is CASSLGLAGGNTGELFF. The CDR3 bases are TGTGCCAGCAGCTTAGGACTAGCGGGAGGAAACACCGGGGAGCTGTTTTTT.

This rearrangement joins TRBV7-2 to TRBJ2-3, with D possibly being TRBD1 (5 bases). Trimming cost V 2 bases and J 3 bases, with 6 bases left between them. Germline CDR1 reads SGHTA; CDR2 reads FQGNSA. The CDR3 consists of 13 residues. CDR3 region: CASSLPGTDTQYF. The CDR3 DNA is TGTGCCAGCAGCTTACCAGGGACAGATACGCAGTATTTT. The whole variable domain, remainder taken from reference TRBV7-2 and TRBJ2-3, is GAGVSQSPSNKVTEKGKDVELRCDPISGHTALYWYRQSLGQGLEFLIYFQGNSAPDKSGLPSDRFSAERTGGSVSTLTIQRTQQEDSAVYLCASSLPGTDTQYFGPGTRLTVL.

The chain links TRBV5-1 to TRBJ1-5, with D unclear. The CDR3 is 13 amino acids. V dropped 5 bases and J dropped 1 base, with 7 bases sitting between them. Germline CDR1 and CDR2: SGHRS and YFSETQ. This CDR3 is CASRVESNQPQHF. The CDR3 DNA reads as TGCGCCAGCAGAGTGGAGAGCAATCAGCCCCAGCATTTT.

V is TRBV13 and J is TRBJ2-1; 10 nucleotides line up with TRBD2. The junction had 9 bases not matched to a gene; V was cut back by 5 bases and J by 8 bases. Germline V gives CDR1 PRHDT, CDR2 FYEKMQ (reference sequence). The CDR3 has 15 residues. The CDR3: CASSQLAGDRDEQFF. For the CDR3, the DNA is TGTGCCAGCAGCCAGCTAGCGGGAGATAGAGATGAGCAGTTCTTC.

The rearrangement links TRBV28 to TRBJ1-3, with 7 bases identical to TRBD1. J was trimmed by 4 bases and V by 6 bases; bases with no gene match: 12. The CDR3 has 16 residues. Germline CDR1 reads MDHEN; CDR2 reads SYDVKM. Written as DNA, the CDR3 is TGTGCCAGCAGCTACAAACAGGGGTCGGACGGAAACACCATATATTTT. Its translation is CASSYKQGSDGNTIYF.

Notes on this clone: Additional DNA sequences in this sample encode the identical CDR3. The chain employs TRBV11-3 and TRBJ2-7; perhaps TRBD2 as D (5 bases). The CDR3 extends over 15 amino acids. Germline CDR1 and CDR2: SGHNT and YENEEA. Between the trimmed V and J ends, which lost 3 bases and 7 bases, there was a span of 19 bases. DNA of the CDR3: TGTGCCAGCAGCTTGGGTCGGGGTCTAACGAAGGAGCAGTACTTC. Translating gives CASSLGRGLTKEQYF. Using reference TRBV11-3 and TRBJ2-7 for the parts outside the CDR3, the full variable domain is EAGVVQSPRYKIIEKKQPVAFWCNPISGHNTLYWYLQNLGQGPELLIRYENEEAVDDSQLPKDRFSAERLKGVDSTLKIQPAELGDSAVYLCASSLGRGLTKEQYFGPGTRLTVT.

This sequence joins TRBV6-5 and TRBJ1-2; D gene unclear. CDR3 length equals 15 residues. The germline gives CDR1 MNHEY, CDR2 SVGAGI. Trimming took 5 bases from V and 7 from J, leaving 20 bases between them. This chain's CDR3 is CASSPGTRYQVGYTF. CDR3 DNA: TGTGCCAGCAGTCCTGGCACTAGGTATCAAGTTGGCTACACCTTC.

CDR3 nucleotides: TGTGCCAGCAGCCACGGACAGGGGGCGGACACCGGGGAGCTGTTTTTT. As protein: CASSHGQGADTGELFF. The rearrangement uses TRBV7-2 and TRBJ2-2, with 11 bases matching TRBD1. Germline V gives CDR1 SGHTA, CDR2 FQGNSA. The CDR3 consists of 16 residues. V trimming: 5 bases; J trimming: 3 bases; junction bases outside the gene matches: 5.

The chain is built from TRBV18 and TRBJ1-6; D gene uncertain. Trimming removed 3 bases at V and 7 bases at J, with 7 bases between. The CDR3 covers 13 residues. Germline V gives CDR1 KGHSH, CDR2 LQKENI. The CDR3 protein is CASSPIENSPLHF. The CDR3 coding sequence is TGTGCCAGCTCACCGATTGAGAATTCACCCCTCCACTTT.

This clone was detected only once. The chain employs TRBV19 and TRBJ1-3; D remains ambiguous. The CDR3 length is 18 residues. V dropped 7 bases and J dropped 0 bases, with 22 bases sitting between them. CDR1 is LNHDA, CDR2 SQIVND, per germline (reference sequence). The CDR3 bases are TGTGCCAGTATCATAGAGGTAATTGACTCGTACTCTGGAAACACCATATATTTT. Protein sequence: CASIIEVIDSYSGNTIYF. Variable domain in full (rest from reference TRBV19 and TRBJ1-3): DGGITQSPKYLFRKEGQNVTLSCEQNLNHDAMYWYRQDPGQGLRLIYYSQIVNDFQKGDIAEGYSVSREKKESFPLTVTSAQKNPTAFYLCASIIEVIDSYSGNTIYFGEGSWLTVV.

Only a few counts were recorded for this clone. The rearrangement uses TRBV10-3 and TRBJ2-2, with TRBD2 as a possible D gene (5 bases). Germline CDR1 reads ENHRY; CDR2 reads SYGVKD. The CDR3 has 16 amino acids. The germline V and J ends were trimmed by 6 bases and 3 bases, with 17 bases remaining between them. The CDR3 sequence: CAISLVSGFHTGELFF. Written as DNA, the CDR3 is TGTGCCATCAGCCTAGTCAGCGGATTTCACACCGGGGAGCTGTTTTTT.

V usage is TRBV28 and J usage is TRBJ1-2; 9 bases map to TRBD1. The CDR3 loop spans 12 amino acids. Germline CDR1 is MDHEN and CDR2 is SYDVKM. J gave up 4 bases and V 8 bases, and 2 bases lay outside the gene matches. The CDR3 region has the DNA TGTGCCAGCGCGGACAGGGGCTATGGCTACACCTTC. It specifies CASADRGYGYTF.

CDR3 sequence: CASSDGREDTQYF. DNA of the CDR3: TGTGCCAGCAGCGACGGGAGGGAGGATACGCAGTATTTT. The V gene is TRBV12-3 or TRBV12-4, the J gene TRBJ2-3; TRBD2 aligns across 8 bases. The CDR3 length is 13 residues. Germline trimming cut 6 bases from V and 6 bases from J; bases unmatched to any gene: 5.